The T cell receptor (beta chain) described here comes from a study of OX40 agonist ivuxolimab in advanced cancers. Turning to the overall study: The costimulatory receptor OX40 (CD134) was targeted by ivuxolimab, a fully human IgG2 agonistic monoclonal antibody. Intravenous ivuxolimab was administered to patients every 2 weeks at six dose levels: 0.01, 0.1, 0.3, 1.5, 3 and 10 mg/kg. Of the approximately 54 dose-escalation patients, hepatocellular carcinoma was present in roughly 19, melanoma in around 15, renal cell carcinoma in 9 and head and neck cancer in 9. A male proportion of approximately 83% and a mean age of approximately 61 years, ranging from about 20 to 85, were recorded for the dose-escalation cohort. Prior anti-PD-1, anti-PD-L1 or anti-CTLA-4 therapy was permitted, and checkpoint inhibitors had been received by about 36% of dose-escalation patients. Three dose-escalation patients achieved partial responses, one with hepatocellular carcinoma and two with cutaneous melanoma. The point of sequencing TCRbeta in the periphery was to test whether ivuxolimab changed TCR sequence diversity and drove clonal T-cell expansion. The paper reports the monotherapy dose-escalation portion (N of about 54 patients) of the phase I ivuxolimab trial.

CDR1 and CDR2, looked up from the germline V gene (reference sequence), are GTSNPN and SVGIG. Including cysteine and phenylalanine, the CDR3 has 14 amino acids. Here the CDR3 DNA is all that survives: 42 bases in frame from base 1. Between the V and J ends, shortened by 4 bases and 2 bases respectively, the junction contains 9 bases. Genomic DNA was extracted from sorted cells for sequencing of the TCRbeta CDR3 region. The immunoSEQ Assay was used to sequence the TCRbeta CDR3 regions. The immuneACCESS repertoire file appears here via TCRdb, limited to in-frame rearrangements. These files lack a portion of the clones; in checked studies, under half of the deficit traces to unresolved V genes, and the cause of the others is not known. This sample lists roughly 15,000 clones; roughly 84% were detected once. The ten biggest clones cover roughly two thirds of the sample. A word on this clone: What antigen it recognizes has not been identified. No much larger clone is present one base from it, and per-base qualities are unavailable.

The trial excluded patients who had a history of autoimmune disease or were on systemic immunosuppression. Peripheral blood for TCR sequencing was collected from all dose cohorts at baseline, on cycle 4 day 1, and on cycle 7 day 1. The samples were taken from a phase I, first-in-human, multicenter, open-label dose-escalation trial of ivuxolimab. The trial enrolled adults with locally advanced or metastatic head and neck squamous cell, hepatocellular, melanoma or renal cell carcinoma. Before TCR sequencing, CD4+ and CD8+ T cells were separately sorted from peripheral blood. Findings and caveats that apply to the study as a whole: Which antigens the clonally expanded peripheral T cells were specific for was not determined. Low levels of normalized T-cell clonal expansion were also seen in some nonresponding patients. In partial responders in the 0.1-3.0 mg/kg groups, normalized peripheral clonal expansion was found to be among the lowest, especially among CD8+ T cells. Clonal expansion of both CD4+ and CD8+ blood T cells was observed from baseline to week 6 at doses 0.1 to 3.0 mg/kg. After ivuxolimab, expanded clones were on average more numerous among CD8+ T cells than among CD4+ T cells.

This receptor was identified in an adult with an advanced solid tumor such as melanoma, head and neck, liver or kidney cancer. This chain joins TRBV30 to TRBJ2-6; a tentative D match to TRBD1 spans 6 bases. Sequencing was performed on CD4+ or CD8+ T cells sorted from blood, taken in a trial of the OX40 agonist ivuxolimab. The CDR3 in this case is CAWTSGAGANVLTF. The nucleotide sequence reads as follows: TGTGCCTGGACCTCAGGGGCTGGGGCCAACGTCCTGACTTTC. When the CDR3 is completed using the reference TRBV30 and TRBJ2-6 genes on either side, the full variable domain is SQTIHQWPATLVQPVGSPLSLECTVEGTSNPNLYWYRQAAGRGLQLLFYSVGIGQISSEVPQNLSASRPQDRQFILSSKKLLLSDSGFYLCAWTSGAGANVLTFGAGSRLTVL.